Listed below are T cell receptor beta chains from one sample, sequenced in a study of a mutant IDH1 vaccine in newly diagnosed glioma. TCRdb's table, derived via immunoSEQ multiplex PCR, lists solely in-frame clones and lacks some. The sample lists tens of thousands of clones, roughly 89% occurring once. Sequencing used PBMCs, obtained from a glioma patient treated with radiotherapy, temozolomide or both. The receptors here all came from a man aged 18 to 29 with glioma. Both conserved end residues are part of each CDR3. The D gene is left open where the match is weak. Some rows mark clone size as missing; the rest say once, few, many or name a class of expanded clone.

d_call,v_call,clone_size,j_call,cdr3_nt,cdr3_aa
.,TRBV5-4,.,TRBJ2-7,TGTGCCAGCAGCCCCCGGGACCGCACTCAGTACGAGCAGTACTTC,CASSPRDRTQYEQYF
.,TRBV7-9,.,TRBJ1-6,TGTGCCAGCAGCCCGGGGGACGGATATAATTCACCCCTCCACTTT,CASSPGDGYNSPLHF
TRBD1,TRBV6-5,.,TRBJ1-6,TGTGCCAGCAGTTACTCTCGGCAGGGGGATAGTTCACCCCTCCACTTT,CASSYSRQGDSSPLHF
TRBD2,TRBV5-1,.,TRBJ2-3,TGCGCCAGCAGCCTAGCGGGATGGTCTAGCACAGATACGCAGTATTTT,CASSLAGWSSTDTQYF
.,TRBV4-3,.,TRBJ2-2,TGCGCCAGCAGTCAAGCCAGGGGATCCGGGGAGCTGTTTTTT,CASSQARGSGELFF
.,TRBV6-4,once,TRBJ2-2,TGTGCCAGCAGTGACTCTCCCACCGGGGAGCTGTTTTTT,CASSDSPTGELFF
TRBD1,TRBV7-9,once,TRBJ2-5,TGTGCCAGCAGCTTGGGACAGGGGACCTGGACCCAGTACTTC,CASSLGQGTWTQYF
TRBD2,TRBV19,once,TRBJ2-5,TGTGCCAGTAGTGGACTAGCCCGCGAGACCCAGTACTTC,CASSGLARETQYF
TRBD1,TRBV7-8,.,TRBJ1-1,TGTGCCAGCAGCCTCCGACAGGGTCTCGTTATGAACACTGAAGCTTTCTTT,CASSLRQGLVMNTEAFF
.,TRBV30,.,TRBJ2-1,TGTGCCTGGAGTGTACGATTCGGGGAGCTTCTCAATGAGCAGTTCTTC,CAWSVRFGELLNEQFF
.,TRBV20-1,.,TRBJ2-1,TGCAGTGTAAGAGAGGAGCAGTTCTTC,CSVREEQFF
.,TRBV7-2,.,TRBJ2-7,TGTGCCAGCAGCTCCGGAGGGAAGGCCTCCTACGAGCAGTACTTC,CASSSGGKASYEQYF
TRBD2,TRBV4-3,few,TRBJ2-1,TGCGCCAGCAGCCGAACCCTAGCGGGAGACTACAATGAGCAGTTCTTC,CASSRTLAGDYNEQFF
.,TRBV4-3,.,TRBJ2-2,TGCGCCTCCTCGGGCCCTAGCGTCAACACCGGGGAGCTGTTTTTT,CASSGPSVNTGELFF
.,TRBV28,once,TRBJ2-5,TGTGCCAGCAGTCAATCCTGGGACATCCAAGAGACCCAGTACTTC,CASSQSWDIQETQYF
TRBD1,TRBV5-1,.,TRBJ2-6,TGCGCCAGCAGCTTGACCCCGGGACAGGGGAACTCTGGGGCCAACGTCCTGACTTTC,CASSLTPGQGNSGANVLTF
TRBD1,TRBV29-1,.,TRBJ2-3,TGCAGCGTTGACAGGGGGTCAGATACGCAGTATTTT,CSVDRGSDTQYF
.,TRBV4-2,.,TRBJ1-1,TGTGCCAGCAGCCATTGGGGCACTGAAGCTTTCTTT,CASSHWGTEAFF
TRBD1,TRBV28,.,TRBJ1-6,TGTGCCAGCAGTTTTTGGGAGGGGGCGGTAAATTCACCCCTCCACTTT,CASSFWEGAVNSPLHF
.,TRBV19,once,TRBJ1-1,TGTGCCAGTACCCGAGGGATGGGGATTCAAGCTTTCTTT,CASTRGMGIQAFF